There are many counts of the clone carrying this TCR beta chain. A junction end diverges from the germline sequence, so it may reflect a read error. TCRdb fed the RT-PCR reads into MiXCR, producing one record per CDR3 protein. The sample lists approximately 720,000 distinct CDR3 sequences, 12% to 15% occurring once. The CDR3 extends over 14 amino acids. Sequencing input: memory CD4+ T cells from blood. The chain carries TRBV12-3 or TRBV12-4 and TRBJ2-2, with D tentatively TRBD1 (6 bases). This clonotype was sampled from a female donor in good health, serving as a healthy control. CDR3 in DNA: TGTGCCAGCAGCTTAGGGGGGAACACCGGGGAGCTGTTTTTT. As protein: CASSLGGNTGELFF.